This T cell receptor beta chain was found in a study of T cells in Graves' hyperthyroidism and ophthalmopathy. RNA transcripts were the template for amplifying TCR beta CDR3 regions. A first-round RT-PCR of the TCR CDR3 used the HTBI primer set. TCRdb re-derived calls from the multiplex PCR reads in MiXCR, one entry per CDR3 protein. The table records under 300,000 distinct CDR3 sequences, nearly 15% of them present only once. CDR1 is MDHEN, CDR2 SYDVKM, per germline. V was clipped by 4 bases and J by 6 bases, with 15 bases between them. The CDR3 loop spans 15 amino acids. Sequencing used blood. The rearrangement links TRBV28 to TRBJ1-4, with D tentatively TRBD1 (6 bases). The receptor comes from a woman between 45 and 60 years old with Graves' hyperthyroidism that later progressed to Graves' ophthalmopathy. The CDR3: CASSSLQGGDEKLFF. The DNA of the CDR3 is TGTGCCAGCAGTTCTTTACAAGGGGGGGATGAAAAACTGTTTTTT.